This T cell receptor beta chain appears in the sequencing data of a study of blood T cell repertoires in COVID-19. Germline trimming cut 1 base from V and 6 bases from J; bases unmatched to any gene: 5. Per the germline V gene, CDR1 is SGHDN and CDR2 is FVKESK. The CDR3 spans 16 residues. Repertoires were generated with immunoSEQ multiplex PCR, while TCRdb's copy carries only in-frame clones and drops some. The table includes around 180,000 clones, roughly 76% detected once. The origin of this receptor is a woman older than 75 with COVID-19, enrolled during active disease. V gene TRBV14 combines with J gene TRBJ2-1; 11 positions agree with TRBD2. The sample consisted of peripheral blood. The CDR3: CASSQASGRPVNEQFF. CDR3 in DNA: TGTGCCAGCAGCCAAGCTAGCGGGAGGCCCGTCAATGAGCAGTTCTTC.